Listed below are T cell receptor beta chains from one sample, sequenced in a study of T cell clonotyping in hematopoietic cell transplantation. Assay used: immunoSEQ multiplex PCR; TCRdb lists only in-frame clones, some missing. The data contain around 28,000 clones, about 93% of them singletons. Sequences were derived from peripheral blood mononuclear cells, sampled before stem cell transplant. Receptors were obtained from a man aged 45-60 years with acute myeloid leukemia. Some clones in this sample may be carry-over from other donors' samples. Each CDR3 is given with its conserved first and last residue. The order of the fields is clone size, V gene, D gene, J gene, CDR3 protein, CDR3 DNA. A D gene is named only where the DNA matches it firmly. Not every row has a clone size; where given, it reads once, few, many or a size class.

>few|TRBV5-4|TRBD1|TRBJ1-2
CASTGQGVFGYTF
TGTGCCAGCACGGGACAGGGGGTATTTGGCTACACCTTC
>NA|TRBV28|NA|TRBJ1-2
CASSSSRTGGLRNYGYTF
NA
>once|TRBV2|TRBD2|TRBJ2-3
CARGAGVTDTQYF
TGTGCCAGGGGAGCGGGAGTGACAGATACGCAGTATTTT
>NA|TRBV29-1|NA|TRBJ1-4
CSVKEKLSEKLFF
TGCAGCGTTAAGGAAAAATTGAGTGAAAAACTGTTTTTT
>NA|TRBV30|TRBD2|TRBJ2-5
CAWRIAGQETQYF
TGTGCCTGGAGAATAGCGGGCCAAGAGACCCAGTACTTC
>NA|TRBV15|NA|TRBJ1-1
CATSRTLQGRAEAFF
TGTGCCACCAGCAGAACCCTACAGGGACGGGCTGAAGCTTTCTTT
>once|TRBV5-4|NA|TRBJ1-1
CASSLETLNTEAFF
TGTGCCAGCAGCTTAGAGACACTGAACACTGAAGCTTTCTTT
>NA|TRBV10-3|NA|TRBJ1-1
CAISESSETEAFF
TGTGCCATCAGTGAGTCGAGTGAGACTGAAGCTTTCTTT
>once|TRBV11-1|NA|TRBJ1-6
CASSLAPDYNSPLHF
TGTGCCAGCAGCTTAGCGCCGGATTATAATTCACCCCTCCACTTT
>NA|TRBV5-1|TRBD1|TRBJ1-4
CASSSGTGGEKLFF
TGCGCCAGCAGTTCCGGGACAGGGGGTGAAAAACTGTTTTTT